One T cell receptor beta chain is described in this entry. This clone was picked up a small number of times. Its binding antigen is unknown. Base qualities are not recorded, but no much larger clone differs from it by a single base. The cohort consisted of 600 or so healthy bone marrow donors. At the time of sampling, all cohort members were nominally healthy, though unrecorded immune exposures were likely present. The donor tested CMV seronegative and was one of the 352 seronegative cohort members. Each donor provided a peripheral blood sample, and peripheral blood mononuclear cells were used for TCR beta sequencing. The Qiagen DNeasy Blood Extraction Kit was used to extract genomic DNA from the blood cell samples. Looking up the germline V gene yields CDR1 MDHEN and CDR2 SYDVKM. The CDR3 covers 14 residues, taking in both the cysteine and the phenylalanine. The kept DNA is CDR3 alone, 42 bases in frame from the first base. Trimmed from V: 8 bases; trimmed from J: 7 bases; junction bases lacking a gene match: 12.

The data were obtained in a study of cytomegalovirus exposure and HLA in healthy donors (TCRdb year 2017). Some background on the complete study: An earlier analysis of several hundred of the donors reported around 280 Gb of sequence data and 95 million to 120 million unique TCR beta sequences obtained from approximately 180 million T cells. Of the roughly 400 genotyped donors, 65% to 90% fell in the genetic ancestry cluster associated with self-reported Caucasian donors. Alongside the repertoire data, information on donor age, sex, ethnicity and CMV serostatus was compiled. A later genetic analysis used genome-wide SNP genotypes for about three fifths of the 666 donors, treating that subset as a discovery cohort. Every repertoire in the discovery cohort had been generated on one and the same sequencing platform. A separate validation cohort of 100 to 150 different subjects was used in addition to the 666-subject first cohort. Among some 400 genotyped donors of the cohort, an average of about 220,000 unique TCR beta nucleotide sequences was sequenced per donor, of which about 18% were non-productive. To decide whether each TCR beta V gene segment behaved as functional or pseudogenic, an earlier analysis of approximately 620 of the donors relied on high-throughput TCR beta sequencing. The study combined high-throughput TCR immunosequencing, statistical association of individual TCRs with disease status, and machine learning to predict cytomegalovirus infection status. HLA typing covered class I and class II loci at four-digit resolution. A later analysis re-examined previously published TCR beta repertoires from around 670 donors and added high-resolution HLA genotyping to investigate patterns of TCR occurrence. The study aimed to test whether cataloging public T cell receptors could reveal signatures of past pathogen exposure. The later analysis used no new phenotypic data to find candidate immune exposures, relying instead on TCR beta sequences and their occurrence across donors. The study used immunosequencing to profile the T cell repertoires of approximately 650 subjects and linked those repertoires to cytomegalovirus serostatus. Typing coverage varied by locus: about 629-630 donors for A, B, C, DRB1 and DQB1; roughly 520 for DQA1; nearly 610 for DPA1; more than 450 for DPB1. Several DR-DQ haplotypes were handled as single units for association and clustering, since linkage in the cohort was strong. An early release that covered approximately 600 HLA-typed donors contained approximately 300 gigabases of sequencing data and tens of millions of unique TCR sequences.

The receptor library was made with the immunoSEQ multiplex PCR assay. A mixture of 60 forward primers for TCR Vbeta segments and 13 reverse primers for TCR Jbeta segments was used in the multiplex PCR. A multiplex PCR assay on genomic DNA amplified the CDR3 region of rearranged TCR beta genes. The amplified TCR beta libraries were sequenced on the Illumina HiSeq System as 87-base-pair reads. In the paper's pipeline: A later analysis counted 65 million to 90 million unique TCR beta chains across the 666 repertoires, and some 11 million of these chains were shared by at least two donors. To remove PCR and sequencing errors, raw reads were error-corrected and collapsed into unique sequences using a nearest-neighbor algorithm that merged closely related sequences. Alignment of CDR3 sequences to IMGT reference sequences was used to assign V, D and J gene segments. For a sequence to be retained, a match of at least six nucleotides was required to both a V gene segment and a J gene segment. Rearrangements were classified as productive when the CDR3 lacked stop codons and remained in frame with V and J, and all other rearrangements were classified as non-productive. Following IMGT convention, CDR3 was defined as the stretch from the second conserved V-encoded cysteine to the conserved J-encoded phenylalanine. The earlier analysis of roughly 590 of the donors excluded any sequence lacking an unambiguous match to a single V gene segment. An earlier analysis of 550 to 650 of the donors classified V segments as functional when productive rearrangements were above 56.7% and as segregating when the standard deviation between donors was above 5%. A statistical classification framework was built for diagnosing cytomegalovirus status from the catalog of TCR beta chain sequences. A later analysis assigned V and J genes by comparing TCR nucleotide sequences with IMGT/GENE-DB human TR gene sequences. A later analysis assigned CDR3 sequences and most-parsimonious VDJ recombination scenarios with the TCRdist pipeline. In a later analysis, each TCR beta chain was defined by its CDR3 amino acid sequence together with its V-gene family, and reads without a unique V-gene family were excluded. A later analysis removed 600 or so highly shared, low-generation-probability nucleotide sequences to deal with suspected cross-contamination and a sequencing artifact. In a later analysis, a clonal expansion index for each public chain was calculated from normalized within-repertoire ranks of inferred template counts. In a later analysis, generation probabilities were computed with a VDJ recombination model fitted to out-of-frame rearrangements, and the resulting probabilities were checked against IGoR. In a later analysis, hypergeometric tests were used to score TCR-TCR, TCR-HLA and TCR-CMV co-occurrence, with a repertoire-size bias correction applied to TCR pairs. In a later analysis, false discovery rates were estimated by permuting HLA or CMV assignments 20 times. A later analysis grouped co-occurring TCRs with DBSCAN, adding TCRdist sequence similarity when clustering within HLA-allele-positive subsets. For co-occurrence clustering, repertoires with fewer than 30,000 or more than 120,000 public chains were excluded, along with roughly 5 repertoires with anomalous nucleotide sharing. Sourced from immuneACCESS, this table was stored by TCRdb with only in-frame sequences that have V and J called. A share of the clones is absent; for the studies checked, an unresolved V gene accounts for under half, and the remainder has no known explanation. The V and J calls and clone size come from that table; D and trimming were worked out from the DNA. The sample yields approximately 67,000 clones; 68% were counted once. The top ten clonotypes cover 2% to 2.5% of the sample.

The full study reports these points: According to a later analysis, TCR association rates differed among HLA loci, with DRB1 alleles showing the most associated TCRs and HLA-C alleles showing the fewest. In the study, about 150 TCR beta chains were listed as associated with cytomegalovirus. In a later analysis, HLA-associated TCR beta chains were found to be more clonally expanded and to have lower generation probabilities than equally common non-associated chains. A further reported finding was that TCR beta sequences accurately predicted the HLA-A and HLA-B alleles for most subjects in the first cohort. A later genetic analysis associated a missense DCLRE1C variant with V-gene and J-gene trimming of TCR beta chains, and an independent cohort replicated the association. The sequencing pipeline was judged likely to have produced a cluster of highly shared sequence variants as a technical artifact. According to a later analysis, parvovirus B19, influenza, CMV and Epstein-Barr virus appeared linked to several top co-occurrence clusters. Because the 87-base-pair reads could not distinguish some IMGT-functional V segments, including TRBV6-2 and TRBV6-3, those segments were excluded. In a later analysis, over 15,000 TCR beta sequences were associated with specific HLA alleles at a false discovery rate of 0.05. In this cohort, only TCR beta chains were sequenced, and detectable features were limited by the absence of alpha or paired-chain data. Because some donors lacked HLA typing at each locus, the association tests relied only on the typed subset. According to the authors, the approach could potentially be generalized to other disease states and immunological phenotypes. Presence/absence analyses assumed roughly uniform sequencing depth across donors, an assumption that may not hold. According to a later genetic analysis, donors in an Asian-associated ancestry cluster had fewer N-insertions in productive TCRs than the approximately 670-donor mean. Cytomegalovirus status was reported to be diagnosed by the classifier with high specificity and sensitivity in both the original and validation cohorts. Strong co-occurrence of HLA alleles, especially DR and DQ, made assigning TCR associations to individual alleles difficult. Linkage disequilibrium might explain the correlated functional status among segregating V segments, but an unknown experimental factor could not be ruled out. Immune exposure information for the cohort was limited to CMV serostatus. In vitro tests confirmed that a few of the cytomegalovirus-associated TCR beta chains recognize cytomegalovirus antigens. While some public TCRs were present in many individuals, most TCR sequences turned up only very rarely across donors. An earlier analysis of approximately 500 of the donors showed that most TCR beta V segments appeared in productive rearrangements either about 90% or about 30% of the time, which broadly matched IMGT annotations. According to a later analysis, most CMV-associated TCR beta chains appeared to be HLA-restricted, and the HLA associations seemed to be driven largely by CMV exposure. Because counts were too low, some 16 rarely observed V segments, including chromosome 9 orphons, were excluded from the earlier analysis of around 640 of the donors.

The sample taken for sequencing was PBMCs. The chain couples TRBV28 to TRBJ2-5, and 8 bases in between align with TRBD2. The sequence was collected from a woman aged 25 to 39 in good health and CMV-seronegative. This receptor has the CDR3 CASSNAGGAMTQYF. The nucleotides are TGTGCCAGCTCAAACGCCGGGGGGGCTATGACCCAGTACTTC.